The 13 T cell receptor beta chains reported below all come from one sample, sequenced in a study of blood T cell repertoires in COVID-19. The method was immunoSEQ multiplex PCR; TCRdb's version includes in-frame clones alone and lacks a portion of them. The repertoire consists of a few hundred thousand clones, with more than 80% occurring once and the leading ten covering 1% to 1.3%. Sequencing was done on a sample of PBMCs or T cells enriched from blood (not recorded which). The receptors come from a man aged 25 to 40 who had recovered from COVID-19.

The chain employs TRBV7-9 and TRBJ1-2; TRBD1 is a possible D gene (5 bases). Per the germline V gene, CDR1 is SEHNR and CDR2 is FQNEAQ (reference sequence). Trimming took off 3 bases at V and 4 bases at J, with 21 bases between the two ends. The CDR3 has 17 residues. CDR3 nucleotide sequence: TGTGCCAGCAGCTTGGGGGGATCGACCCATACCTTCTATGGCTACACCTTC. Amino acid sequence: CASSLGGSTHTFYGYTF. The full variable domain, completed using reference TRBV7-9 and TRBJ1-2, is DTGVSQNPRHKITKRGQNVTFRCDPISEHNRLYWYRQTLGQGPEFLTYFQNEAQLEKSRLLSDRFSAERPKGSFSTLEIQRTEQGDSAMYLCASSLGGSTHTFYGYTFGSGTRLTVV.

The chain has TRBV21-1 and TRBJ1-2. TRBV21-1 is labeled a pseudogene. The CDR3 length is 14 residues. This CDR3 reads CASSRSGINYGYTF. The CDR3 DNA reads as TGTGCCAGCAGCCGGTCGGGGATTAACTATGGCTACACCTTC.

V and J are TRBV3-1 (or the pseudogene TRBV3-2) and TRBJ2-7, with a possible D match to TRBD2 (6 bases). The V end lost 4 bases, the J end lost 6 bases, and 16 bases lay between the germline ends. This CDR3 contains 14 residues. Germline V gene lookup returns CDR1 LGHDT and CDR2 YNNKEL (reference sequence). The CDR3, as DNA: TGTGCCAGCAGCCCTGGACATGGAGGGTTCGAGCAGTACTTC. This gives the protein CASSPGHGGFEQYF.

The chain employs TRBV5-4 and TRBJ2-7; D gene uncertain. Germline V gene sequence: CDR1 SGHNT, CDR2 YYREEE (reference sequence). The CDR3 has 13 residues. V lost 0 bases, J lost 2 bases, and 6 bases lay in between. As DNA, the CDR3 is TGTGCCAGCAGCTTGGGAGAAGCCTACGAGCAGTACTTC. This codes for CASSLGEAYEQYF.

The CDR3 is CASSQNDYTGELFF. The DNA of the CDR3 is TGTGCCAGCAGCCAAAATGACTACACCGGGGAGCTGTTTTTT. This chain joins TRBV3-1 (or the pseudogene TRBV3-2) and TRBJ2-2; D is ambiguous. The CDR3 sequence is 14 residues long. Trimming cost V 2 bases and J 3 bases, with 7 bases left between them. In germline, CDR1 is LGHDT, CDR2 YNNKEL (reference sequence).

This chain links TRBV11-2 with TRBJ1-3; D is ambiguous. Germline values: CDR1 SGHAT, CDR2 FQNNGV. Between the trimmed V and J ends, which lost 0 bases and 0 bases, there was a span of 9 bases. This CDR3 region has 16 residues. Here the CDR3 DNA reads TGTGCCAGCAGCTTAGATCGCGTCAACTCTGGAAACACCATATATTTT. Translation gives CASSLDRVNSGNTIYF.

CDR3 bases: TGTGCCAGTAGTATGCAGGGAATGGGGGAGACCCAGTACTTC. It codes for CASSMQGMGETQYF. V usage is TRBV19 and J usage is TRBJ2-5; a weak D match, TRBD1 (5 bases). Germline V gene sequence: CDR1 LNHDA, CDR2 SQIVND (reference sequence). The CDR3 spans 14 residues. Trimming cost V 3 bases and J 5 bases, with 13 bases left between them.

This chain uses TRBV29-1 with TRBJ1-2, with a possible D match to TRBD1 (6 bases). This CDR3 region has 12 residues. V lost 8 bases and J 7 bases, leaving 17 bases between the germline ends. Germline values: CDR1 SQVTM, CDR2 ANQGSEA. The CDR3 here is CSTWWGGVGYTF. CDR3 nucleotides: TGCAGCACTTGGTGGGGGGGCGTTGGCTACACCTTC.

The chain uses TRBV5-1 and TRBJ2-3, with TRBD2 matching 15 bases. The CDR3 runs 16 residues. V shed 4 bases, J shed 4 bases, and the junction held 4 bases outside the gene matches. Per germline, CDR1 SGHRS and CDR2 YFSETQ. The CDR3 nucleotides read TGCGCCAGCAGCGGACTAGCGGGAGGGCCCTCAGATACGCAGTATTTT. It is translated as CASSGLAGGPSDTQYF. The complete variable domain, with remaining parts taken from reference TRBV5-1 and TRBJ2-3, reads KAGVTQTPRYLIKTRGQQVTLSCSPISGHRSVSWYQQTPGQGLQFLFEYFSETQRNKGNFPGRFSGRQFSNSRSEMNVSTLELGDSALYLCASSGLAGGPSDTQYFGPGTRLTVL.

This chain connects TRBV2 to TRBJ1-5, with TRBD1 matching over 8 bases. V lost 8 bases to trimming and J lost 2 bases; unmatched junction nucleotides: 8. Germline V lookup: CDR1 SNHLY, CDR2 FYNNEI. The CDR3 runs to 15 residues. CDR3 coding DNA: TGTGCCAGCCGTACCCAGGGGGCCGGCAATCAGCCCCAGCATTTT. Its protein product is CASRTQGAGNQPQHF.

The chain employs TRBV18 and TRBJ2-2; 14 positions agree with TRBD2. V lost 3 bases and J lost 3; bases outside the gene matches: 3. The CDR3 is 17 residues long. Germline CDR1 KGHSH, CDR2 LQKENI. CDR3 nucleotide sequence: TGTGCCAGCTCACCCGGGACTAGCGGGAGTTACACCGGGGAGCTGTTTTTT. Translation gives CASSPGTSGSYTGELFF.

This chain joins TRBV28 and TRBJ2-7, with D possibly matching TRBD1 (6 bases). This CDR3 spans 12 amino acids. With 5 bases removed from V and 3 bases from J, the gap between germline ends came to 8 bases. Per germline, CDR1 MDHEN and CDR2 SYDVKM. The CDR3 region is CASSGQYYEQYF. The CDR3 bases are TGTGCCAGCAGTGGACAGTACTACGAGCAGTACTTC.

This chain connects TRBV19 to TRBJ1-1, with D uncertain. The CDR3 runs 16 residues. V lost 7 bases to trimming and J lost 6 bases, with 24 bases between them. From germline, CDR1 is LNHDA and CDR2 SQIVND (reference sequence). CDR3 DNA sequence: TGTGCCAGTACGCCCGGAGCTCTGGGGAGGAAGGCTGAAGCTTTCTTT. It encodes CASTPGALGRKAEAFF.